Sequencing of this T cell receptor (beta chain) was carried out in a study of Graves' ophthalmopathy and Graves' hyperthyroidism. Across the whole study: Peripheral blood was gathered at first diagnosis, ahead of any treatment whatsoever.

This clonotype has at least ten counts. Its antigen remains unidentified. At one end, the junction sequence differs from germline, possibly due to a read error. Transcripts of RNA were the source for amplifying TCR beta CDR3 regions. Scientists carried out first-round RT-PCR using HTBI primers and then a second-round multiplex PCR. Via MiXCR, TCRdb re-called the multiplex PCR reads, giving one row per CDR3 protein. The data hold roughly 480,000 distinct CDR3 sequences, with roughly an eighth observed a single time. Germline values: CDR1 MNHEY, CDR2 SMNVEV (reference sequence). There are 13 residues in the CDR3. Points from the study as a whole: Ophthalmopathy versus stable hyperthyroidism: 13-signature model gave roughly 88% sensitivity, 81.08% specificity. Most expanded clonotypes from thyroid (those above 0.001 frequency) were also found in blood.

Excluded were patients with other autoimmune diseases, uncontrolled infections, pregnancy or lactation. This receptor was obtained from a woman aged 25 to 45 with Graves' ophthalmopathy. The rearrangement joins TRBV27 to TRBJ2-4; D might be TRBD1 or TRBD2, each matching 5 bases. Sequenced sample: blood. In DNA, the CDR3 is TGTGCCAGCAGTTTACGGGGCGCAGACATTAAGTACTTC. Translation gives CASSLRGADIKYF.